The present TCR beta chain was sequenced within a study of blood T cell repertoires in COVID-19. Study summary: Samples came from the United States, Italy and Spain, spanning acute and convalescent COVID-19.

This CDR3 has 15 amino acids. Germline V lookup: CDR1 LGHDT, CDR2 YNNKEL (reference sequence). The ends were cut back, 4 bases at V and 2 bases at J, with 11 bases in the middle. Profiling relied on immunoSEQ multiplex PCR, and the TCRdb table lists in-frame clones only, not all of them. The data contain about 270,000 clones, approximately 85% of them singletons. This clone was seen more than once but under ten times. Other DNA sequences in the sample encode the same CDR3. Participant age was about 18 to 89 years, and participants resided in about two dozen US areas. Clinical history as reported by participants underpinned cohort assignment.

The sequence was collected from a woman between 45 and 65 years old with acute COVID-19. The J gene is TRBJ1-4, the V gene TRBV3-1 (or the pseudogene TRBV3-2); D not resolved. What was sequenced was PBMCs or T cells enriched from blood (not recorded which). The CDR3 sequence: CASSPNRGTNEKLFF. The CDR3 DNA follows: TGTGCCAGCAGCCCGAACCGAGGGACTAATGAAAAACTGTTTTTT.